This is a list of T cell receptor beta chains from one sample in a study of T cell responses to AZD1222 COVID-19 vaccine. TCRdb keeps only in-frame clones here, not all; method: immunoSEQ multiplex PCR. The data contain approximately 110,000 clones, roughly 87% of them singletons. The source was peripheral blood, collected 28 days after the second AZD1222 dose. The receptors were sampled from an adult who received the AZD1222 COVID-19 vaccine. Each CDR3 is given with its conserved first and last residue. The D gene is left open where the match is weak. Clone size is given for some rows only: seen once, a few or many times, or a class if the clone is expanded.

j_call: TRBJ2-7; v_call: TRBV11-2; clone_size: .; d_call: .; cdr3_aa: CASSLVTNAQYF; cdr3_nt: TGTGCCAGCAGCTTAGTTACTAACGCGCAGTACTTC
j_call: TRBJ2-5; v_call: TRBV18; clone_size: .; d_call: .; cdr3_aa: CASSPEGTQYF; cdr3_nt: TGTGCCAGCTCACCGGAGGGGACCCAGTACTTC
j_call: TRBJ2-5; v_call: TRBV19; clone_size: .; d_call: .; cdr3_aa: CASSIQPVGGETQYF; cdr3_nt: TGTGCCAGTAGTATCCAGCCAGTCGGTGGGGAGACCCAGTACTTC
j_call: TRBJ1-5; v_call: TRBV3-1/TRBV3-2; clone_size: .; d_call: .; cdr3_aa: CASKVHSNQPQHF; cdr3_nt: TGTGCCAGCAAAGTCCATAGCAATCAGCCCCAGCATTTT
j_call: TRBJ2-7; v_call: TRBV5-1; clone_size: few; d_call: TRBD1; cdr3_aa: CASSPWTGGSDEQYF; cdr3_nt: TGCGCCAGCAGCCCATGGACAGGGGGTAGCGACGAGCAGTACTTC
j_call: TRBJ2-5; v_call: TRBV27; clone_size: .; d_call: TRBD1; cdr3_aa: CARQTGSETQYF; cdr3_nt: TGTGCCAGACAGACAGGGTCGGAGACCCAGTACTTC
j_call: TRBJ2-1; v_call: TRBV28; clone_size: .; d_call: TRBD2; cdr3_aa: CASSLQGLVHAEDEQFF; cdr3_nt: TGTGCCAGCAGTTTGCAGGGACTAGTCCACGCAGAGGATGAGCAGTTCTTC
j_call: TRBJ2-1; v_call: TRBV7-2; clone_size: .; d_call: .; cdr3_aa: CASRDYQTRYNEQFF; cdr3_nt: TGTGCCAGCAGGGACTACCAAACAAGGTACAATGAGCAGTTCTTC
j_call: TRBJ1-5; v_call: TRBV2; clone_size: .; d_call: .; cdr3_aa: CASRATLFSNQPQHF; cdr3_nt: TGTGCCAGCAGAGCGACACTATTCAGCAATCAGCCCCAGCATTTT
j_call: TRBJ2-6; v_call: TRBV27; clone_size: once; d_call: TRBD1; cdr3_aa: CASSLWTGAGANVLTF; cdr3_nt: TGTGCCAGCAGTTTATGGACAGGGGCTGGGGCCAACGTCCTGACTTTC
j_call: TRBJ2-7; v_call: TRBV7-9; clone_size: .; d_call: .; cdr3_aa: CASSLAGLNYEQYF; cdr3_nt: TGTGCCAGCAGCTTAGCTGGGTTGAACTACGAGCAGTACTTC
j_call: TRBJ2-1; v_call: TRBV27; clone_size: .; d_call: TRBD2; cdr3_aa: CASRKTGTSGFRIF; cdr3_nt: TGTGCCAGCAGGAAAACAGGGACTAGCGGATTCAGGATCTTC
j_call: TRBJ2-3; v_call: TRBV9; clone_size: .; d_call: TRBD2; cdr3_aa: CASSVSGAQMDTQYF; cdr3_nt: TGTGCCAGCAGCGTTAGCGGGGCCCAAATGGATACGCAGTATTTT
j_call: TRBJ2-7; v_call: TRBV11-3; clone_size: .; d_call: .; cdr3_aa: CASSRVTAGEQYF; cdr3_nt: TGTGCCAGCAGCCGTGTGACCGCCGGCGAGCAGTACTTC
j_call: TRBJ1-1; v_call: TRBV28; clone_size: .; d_call: .; cdr3_aa: CASSRPGHSNTEAFF; cdr3_nt: TGTGCCAGCAGCCGACCGGGACACTCGAACACTGAAGCTTTCTTT
j_call: TRBJ1-5; v_call: TRBV12-3/TRBV12-4; clone_size: .; d_call: TRBD1; cdr3_aa: CASSLGDRMPQHF; cdr3_nt: TGTGCCAGCAGTTTAGGGGACAGGATGCCCCAGCATTTT
j_call: TRBJ1-2; v_call: TRBV12-3/TRBV12-4; clone_size: .; d_call: .; cdr3_aa: CASSTQSAAGYTF; cdr3_nt: TGTGCCAGCAGTACCCAGTCAGCTGCTGGCTACACCTTC
j_call: TRBJ2-7; v_call: TRBV2; clone_size: .; d_call: .; cdr3_aa: CASSKGYEQYF; cdr3_nt: TGTGCCAGCAGTAAGGGCTACGAGCAGTACTTC
j_call: TRBJ1-4; v_call: TRBV10-3; clone_size: .; d_call: .; cdr3_aa: CAISETASEKLFF; cdr3_nt: TGTGCCATCAGTGAGACGGCATCTGAAAAACTGTTTTTT
j_call: TRBJ2-7; v_call: TRBV28; clone_size: few; d_call: .; cdr3_aa: CASSLGYGEQYF; cdr3_nt: TGTGCCAGCAGTTTGGGGTACGGCGAGCAGTACTTC
j_call: TRBJ1-4; v_call: TRBV2; clone_size: .; d_call: .; cdr3_aa: CASTPRGATNEKLFF; cdr3_nt: TGTGCCAGCACCCCAAGGGGGGCAACTAATGAAAAACTGTTTTTT
j_call: TRBJ2-7; v_call: TRBV28; clone_size: once; d_call: TRBD2; cdr3_aa: CATRVKAGAYEQYF; cdr3_nt: TGTGCCACTCGGGTAAAGGCGGGAGCCTACGAGCAGTACTTC
j_call: TRBJ2-2; v_call: TRBV2; clone_size: .; d_call: .; cdr3_aa: CASSWTVTGGLFF; cdr3_nt: TGTGCCAGCAGTTGGACAGTCACCGGGGGGCTGTTTTTT
j_call: TRBJ1-5; v_call: TRBV19; clone_size: .; d_call: .; cdr3_aa: CASSIPGSNQPQHF; cdr3_nt: TGTGCCAGTAGTATACCAGGTAGCAATCAGCCCCAGCATTTT
j_call: TRBJ1-1; v_call: TRBV14; clone_size: .; d_call: .; cdr3_aa: CASSQLNTEAFF; cdr3_nt: TGTGCCAGCAGCCAGTTGAACACTGAAGCTTTCTTT
j_call: TRBJ1-1; v_call: TRBV19; clone_size: .; d_call: .; cdr3_aa: CASSIDHGREVAEAFF; cdr3_nt: TGTGCCAGTAGTATAGATCATGGCAGGGAGGTGGCTGAAGCTTTCTTT
j_call: TRBJ1-1; v_call: TRBV30; clone_size: .; d_call: .; cdr3_aa: CAWSVQGGGAFF; cdr3_nt: TGTGCCTGGAGTGTACAGGGTGGGGGAGCTTTCTTT
j_call: TRBJ1-3; v_call: TRBV2; clone_size: .; d_call: .; cdr3_aa: CASSEAPRSTIYF; cdr3_nt: TGTGCCAGCAGTGAAGCTCCCCGTTCCACCATATATTTT
j_call: TRBJ2-5; v_call: TRBV28; clone_size: .; d_call: TRBD1; cdr3_aa: CASGTEPYHQETQYF; cdr3_nt: TGTGCCAGCGGGACAGAGCCTTACCACCAAGAGACCCAGTACTTC
j_call: TRBJ1-2; v_call: TRBV2; clone_size: .; d_call: TRBD1; cdr3_aa: CASSGDRARYGYTF; cdr3_nt: TGTGCCAGCAGTGGGGACAGGGCCAGGTATGGCTACACCTTC
j_call: TRBJ2-4; v_call: TRBV28; clone_size: .; d_call: .; cdr3_aa: CASLRGGTKNIQYF; cdr3_nt: TGTGCCAGCCTTCGGGGCGGAACCAAAAACATTCAGTACTTC
j_call: TRBJ1-6; v_call: TRBV14; clone_size: .; d_call: .; cdr3_aa: CASSPLRSAPDSPLHF; cdr3_nt: TGTGCCAGCAGCCCTCTCCGTTCAGCGCCGGATTCACCCCTCCACTTT
j_call: TRBJ1-2; v_call: TRBV6-5; clone_size: few; d_call: .; cdr3_aa: CASRPGHAGGGYTF; cdr3_nt: TGTGCCAGCAGGCCCGGACATGCCGGAGGCGGCTACACCTTC
j_call: TRBJ1-1; v_call: TRBV5-1; clone_size: once; d_call: .; cdr3_aa: CASSRSSGLNTEAFF; cdr3_nt: TGCGCCAGCAGCCGATCCTCGGGGTTGAACACTGAAGCTTTCTTT
j_call: TRBJ2-5; v_call: TRBV27; clone_size: .; d_call: .; cdr3_aa: CASSLSKGDTYQETQYF; cdr3_nt: TGTGCCAGCAGTTTATCGAAGGGGGACACGTACCAAGAGACCCAGTACTTC
j_call: TRBJ2-2; v_call: TRBV24-1; clone_size: .; d_call: TRBD1; cdr3_aa: CATSDRDRANTGELFF; cdr3_nt: TGTGCCACCAGTGACCGGGACAGGGCGAACACCGGGGAGCTGTTTTTT
j_call: TRBJ1-1; v_call: TRBV5-5; clone_size: .; d_call: .; cdr3_aa: CASASGANVNTEAFF; cdr3_nt: TGTGCCAGCGCCTCAGGGGCGAACGTGAACACTGAAGCTTTCTTT
j_call: TRBJ2-5; v_call: TRBV18; clone_size: .; d_call: TRBD1; cdr3_aa: CASSPPRDRGETQYF; cdr3_nt: TGTGCCAGCTCACCACCCCGGGACAGGGGGGAGACCCAGTACTTC
j_call: TRBJ2-7; v_call: TRBV7-9; clone_size: .; d_call: TRBD2; cdr3_aa: CASSFLTSGESEQYF; cdr3_nt: TGTGCCAGCAGCTTCCTTACTAGCGGGGAAAGCGAGCAGTACTTC
j_call: TRBJ2-1; v_call: TRBV21-1; clone_size: .; d_call: .; cdr3_aa: CASREGDRGTSGRANEQFF; cdr3_nt: TGTGCCAGCAGGGAGGGGGACAGGGGAACTAGCGGGAGGGCGAATGAGCAGTTCTTC
j_call: TRBJ2-6; v_call: TRBV28; clone_size: .; d_call: .; cdr3_aa: CASSFPVGRVAGANVLTF; cdr3_nt: TGTGCCAGCAGTTTTCCCGTGGGCAGGGTGGCCGGGGCCAACGTCCTGACTTTC
j_call: TRBJ2-1; v_call: TRBV4-2; clone_size: once; d_call: .; cdr3_aa: CASSQGRTLMGNEQFF; cdr3_nt: TGTGCCAGCAGCCAAGGAAGGACCCTCATGGGCAATGAGCAGTTCTTC
j_call: TRBJ2-6; v_call: TRBV28; clone_size: once; d_call: .; cdr3_aa: CASSFKRIKRRGVSGANVLTF; cdr3_nt: TGTGCCAGCAGTTTCAAGAGGATCAAGAGAAGGGGGGTATCTGGGGCCAACGTCCTGACTTTC
j_call: TRBJ2-2; v_call: TRBV5-4; clone_size: .; d_call: TRBD2; cdr3_aa: CASSSRQRERSTGELFF; cdr3_nt: TGTGCCAGCAGCTCTCGCCAGCGGGAGAGGAGCACCGGGGAGCTGTTTTTT
j_call: TRBJ1-5; v_call: TRBV11-2; clone_size: .; d_call: .; cdr3_aa: CASSLTRNSNQPQHF; cdr3_nt: TGTGCCAGCAGCTTAACGAGAAATAGCAATCAGCCCCAGCATTTT
j_call: TRBJ1-6; v_call: TRBV7-9; clone_size: .; d_call: .; cdr3_aa: CASSLLGNLDYNSPLHF; cdr3_nt: TGTGCCAGCAGCCTCCTCGGGAACCTGGACTATAATTCACCCCTCCACTTT
j_call: TRBJ2-2; v_call: TRBV19; clone_size: .; d_call: .; cdr3_aa: CASTPGRTNTGELFF; cdr3_nt: TGTGCCAGTACCCCGGGACGAACGAACACCGGGGAGCTGTTTTTT
j_call: TRBJ2-5; v_call: TRBV4-3; clone_size: once; d_call: .; cdr3_aa: CASSQDLTTGAGETQYF; cdr3_nt: TGCGCCAGCAGCCAAGATTTAACAACAGGCGCAGGGGAGACCCAGTACTTC
j_call: TRBJ2-2; v_call: TRBV30; clone_size: once; d_call: TRBD2; cdr3_aa: CAWSSGLAGVSGELFF; cdr3_nt: TGTGCCTGGAGTTCGGGACTAGCGGGAGTCTCCGGGGAGCTGTTTTTT
j_call: TRBJ2-7; v_call: TRBV7-8; clone_size: .; d_call: .; cdr3_aa: CASSQGGSYEQYF; cdr3_nt: TGTGCCAGCTCACAGGGAGGATCCTACGAGCAGTACTTC
j_call: TRBJ2-3; v_call: TRBV6-5; clone_size: once; d_call: TRBD2; cdr3_aa: CASRLAGDSDTQYF; cdr3_nt: TGTGCCAGCAGGTTGGCGGGAGACTCAGATACGCAGTATTTT
j_call: TRBJ2-7; v_call: TRBV7-3; clone_size: few; d_call: .; cdr3_aa: CASSLLGGYEQYF; cdr3_nt: TGTGCCAGCAGCTTATTGGGCGGTTACGAGCAGTACTTC
j_call: TRBJ2-3; v_call: TRBV20-1; clone_size: .; d_call: .; cdr3_aa: CRATQGDTQYF; cdr3_nt: TGCAGGGCTACCCAGGGAGATACGCAGTATTTT
j_call: TRBJ1-3; v_call: TRBV6-6; clone_size: .; d_call: .; cdr3_aa: CASSYGSARGTIYF; cdr3_nt: TGTGCCAGCAGTTACGGGTCGGCGAGGGGCACCATATATTTT
j_call: TRBJ2-1; v_call: TRBV28; clone_size: once; d_call: TRBD1; cdr3_aa: CASSYPPRTGDTAGFHNEQFF; cdr3_nt: TGTGCCAGCAGTTACCCCCCCCGGACAGGGGACACCGCGGGCTTTCACAATGAGCAGTTCTTC
j_call: TRBJ2-1; v_call: TRBV24-1; clone_size: once; d_call: .; cdr3_aa: CATSDHRDRFNEQFF; cdr3_nt: TGTGCCACCAGTGACCACCGGGACCGATTTAATGAGCAGTTCTTC
j_call: TRBJ2-7; v_call: TRBV5-4; clone_size: .; d_call: .; cdr3_aa: CASSLGGGSSYEQYF; cdr3_nt: TGTGCCAGCAGCCTAGGGGGGGGGAGCTCCTACGAGCAGTACTTC
j_call: TRBJ2-3; v_call: TRBV28; clone_size: .; d_call: .; cdr3_aa: CASRTSKPPSTDTQYF; cdr3_nt: TGTGCCAGCAGGACTAGTAAACCCCCTAGCACAGATACGCAGTATTTT
j_call: TRBJ2-7; v_call: TRBV6-5; clone_size: .; d_call: .; cdr3_aa: CASRALGQQQYF; cdr3_nt: TGTGCCAGCAGAGCCCTTGGGCAGCAGCAGTACTTC